A single sample is the source of the 11 T cell receptor beta chains below, sequenced in a study of cytomegalovirus exposure and HLA in healthy donors. PCR employed 60 Vbeta and 13 Jbeta primers. The method was immunoSEQ multiplex PCR; TCRdb's version includes in-frame clones alone and lacks a portion of them. The data show 200,000 to 250,000 clones, and the top ten clones hold approximately 0.98%. The material sequenced was PBMCs. These receptors all stem from a woman aged 25 to 39 in good health and CMV-seropositive.

The chain carries TRBV18 and TRBJ2-1, with 7 bases fitting TRBD1. The germline V gene encodes CDR1 KGHSH and CDR2 LQKENI. The ends lost 3 bases at V and 5 bases at J; junction bases unmatched: 7. The CDR3 sequence is 15 residues long. Here the CDR3 DNA reads TGTGCCAGCTCACCTATTACCGGGACAGACAATGAGCAGTTCTTC. It is translated as CASSPITGTDNEQFF.

This CDR3 is CASRTAGNTIYF. CDR3 DNA: TGTGCCAGCAGGACAGCTGGAAACACCATATATTTT. The rearrangement links TRBV6-5 to TRBJ1-3, with D possibly being TRBD1 (5 bases). V was clipped by 6 bases and J by 2 bases, with 5 bases between them. Per the germline V gene, CDR1 is MNHEY and CDR2 is SVGAGI. CDR3 length: 12 residues.

V and J are TRBV9 and TRBJ1-2, with D tentatively TRBD1 (6 bases). The V and J ends lost 6 bases and 3 bases respectively, with 15 bases between them. The CDR3 runs to 14 residues. CDR1 SGDLS and CDR2 YYNGEE come from the germline V gene. CDR3: CASTLSGTYYGYTF. Here the CDR3 DNA reads TGTGCCAGCACCCTCTCCGGGACATACTATGGCTACACCTTC.

The V and J genes are TRBV9 and TRBJ2-1, with 10 bases fitting TRBD2. Germline CDR1 and CDR2: SGDLS and YYNGEE. This CDR3 is built from 15 residues. V lost 2 bases, J lost 2 bases, and 1 base stayed unmatched. In DNA form, the CDR3 reads TGTGCCAGCAGCGTGCTAGCGGGAGCCTACAATGAGCAGTTCTTC. This gives the protein CASSVLAGAYNEQFF.

This rearrangement joins TRBV5-1 to TRBJ1-2; no firm D call. Germline CDR1 is SGHRS and CDR2 is YFSETQ. Trimming cost V 4 bases and J 5 bases, with 9 bases left between them. The CDR3 is 12 residues long. In nucleotides, the CDR3 is TGCGCCAGCAGCCCCCAGGATTATGGCTACACCTTC. Protein sequence: CASSPQDYGYTF.

This chain uses TRBV30 with TRBJ2-7; weak D call: TRBD2 (5 bases). Trimming stripped 4 bases from V and 2 bases from J, with 15 bases between. CDR3 length equals 14 residues. Looked up from germline, CDR1 is GTSNPN and CDR2 is SVGIG (reference sequence). The CDR3 nucleotides read TGTGCCTGGACCCAGGCGGGCTTCGCCTACGAGCAGTACTTC. This translates into CAWTQAGFAYEQYF.

In regard to this clone: Germline and junction disagree at one end, which may indicate a read error. The DNA of the CDR3 is TGTGCCAGCAGTGAACTGGACAGGGGAGTTGGCTACATCTTC. Its translation is CASSELDRGVGYIF. The J gene is TRBJ1-2, the V gene TRBV6-1; 9 bases align to TRBD1. The germline V gene has CDR1 MNHNS and CDR2 SASEGT. The CDR3 consists of 14 residues.

The chain employs TRBV7-2 and TRBJ2-3, with D possibly being TRBD2 (6 bases). Looked up from germline, CDR1 is SGHTA and CDR2 is FQGNSA. The CDR3 sequence is 13 residues long. V lost 2 bases, J lost 6 bases, and 9 bases lay in between. The CDR3 bases are TGTGCCAGCAGCTTAAATGGGGGGGATACGCAGTATTTT. It encodes CASSLNGGDTQYF. The full variable domain, its missing parts supplied by reference TRBV7-2 and TRBJ2-3, is GAGVSQSPSNKVTEKGKDVELRCDPISGHTALYWYRQSLGQGLEFLIYFQGNSAPDKSGLPSDRFSAERTGGSVSTLTIQRTQQEDSAVYLCASSLNGGDTQYFGPGTRLTVL.

J is TRBJ2-7 and V is TRBV6-4; D is possibly TRBD2 (5 bases). Germline V gene data show CDR1 as MRHNA and CDR2 as SNTAGT. The CDR3 totals 14 residues. The V gene lost 6 bases and the J gene lost 3 bases, with 15 bases spanning the gap. The CDR3 DNA follows: TGTGCCAGCAGCGCCGGACGGGGTAGCTACGAGCAGTACTTC. Its translation is CASSAGRGSYEQYF.

This chain joins TRBV5-1 and TRBJ1-1; TRBD1 might be the D (6 bases). The V gene's germline CDR1 is SGHRS and CDR2 YFSETQ. This CDR3 contains 15 residues. Trimming removed 2 bases at V and 0 bases at J, with 11 bases between. The CDR3 DNA sequence: TGCGCCAGCAGCTTCCGGGACACCGTGAACACTGAAGCTTTCTTT. As protein: CASSFRDTVNTEAFF.

J is TRBJ2-5 and V is TRBV29-1; D perhaps matches TRBD1 (5 bases). The CDR3 is made up of 15 amino acids. Germline CDR1 and CDR2: SQVTM and ANQGSEA. The V gene lost 0 bases and the J gene lost 4 bases, with 15 bases spanning the gap. The CDR3 protein is CSVEDLRGFGETQYF. The CDR3 DNA sequence: TGCAGCGTTGAAGATCTTAGGGGATTTGGAGAGACCCAGTACTTC.